The clone carrying this T cell receptor (beta chain) was picked up one time. Antigen specificity is unknown. The record originates from a study of STAT3 mutations in large granular lymphocyte leukemia. Germline V CDR1 and CDR2: MGHDK, SYGVNS. The J segment lost 7 bases and the V segment lost 4 bases, leaving 8 bases of the junction unmatched. This CDR3 region has 15 residues. The repertoire was sequenced with immunoSEQ multiplex PCR; TCRdb's copy has only in-frame clones and lacks some. This sample yields about 5,000 clones, of which nearly 90% are seen a single time; roughly 15% belongs to the top ten. Study-wide results and caveats: At least one immunodominant TCR beta clonotype appeared in every T-cell large granular lymphocyte leukemia patient.

This chain links TRBV25-1 with TRBJ1-2; 11 bases match TRBD1. The sequenced material came from PBMCs. This receptor was taken from a human donor with T large granular lymphocyte leukemia. Some clones in this sample may be carry-over from other donors' samples. The CDR3 nucleotides read TGTGCCAGCAGTGTCCCGGGACAGGGGGTAGGTGGCTACACCTTC. Residues: CASSVPGQGVGGYTF.